This T cell receptor (beta chain) was observed in a study of blood T cell repertoires in COVID-19. About the study: Samples came from the United States, Italy and Spain, spanning acute and convalescent COVID-19. PBMCs, B-cell-depleted T cells, or T cells were the source of the cDNA or gDNA that made up the material.

This clone has only one observation. Per germline, CDR1 SNHLY and CDR2 FYNNEI. This CDR3 has 13 residues. V was shortened by 2 bases and J by 8 bases, with 12 bases between the two germline ends. As originally analysed: Estimates of nucleated cell counts were drawn from the amplification of reference gene primers. Generated by immunoSEQ multiplex PCR, the TCRdb table keeps only in-frame clones and is missing some. V and J calls and clone size are as listed in that table; D and trimming were resolved from the DNA. The sample has fewer than 140,000 clones; 70% to 75% are singletons. The sample consisted of peripheral blood. The TCR sequence derives from a human donor with acute or convalescent COVID-19. The donor label of this sample is uncertain. This chain joins TRBV2 and TRBJ1-2, with D possibly TRBD1 on 5 matching bases. The chain's CDR3 is CASSEWTGEGYTF. CDR3 DNA sequence: TGTGCCAGCAGTGAATGGACGGGGGAAGGCTACACCTTC.